This entry is about one T cell receptor beta chain. Antigen: not known. These data come from a study of blood T cells in healthy people across ages. Study outcomes and limitations: Diversity of TCR beta per million T cells declined in a roughly linear way with age.

It was with a sample-barcoded 5' primer and a J-beta primer mix that a second PCR of about 6 to 12 cycles was run. TCRdb reprocessed the 5' RACE reads with MiXCR, giving one entry per CDR3 protein. Among some 1,800,000 distinct CDR3 sequences, about 39% were seen once, and the ten largest hold more than 20%. This receptor was identified in a human donor in good health. The sequenced sample consisted of blood.

Written as DNA, the CDR3 is TGCGCCAGCAGCTGGGCTAGCGGGGGGGATGAGCAGTTCTTC. Translated, it gives CASSWASGGDEQFF. The J gene is TRBJ2-1, the V gene TRBV5-1, with 12 bases that match TRBD2. Germline V gene data show CDR1 as SGHRS and CDR2 as YFSETQ. CDR3 length: 14 amino acids. Trimming removed 3 bases from V and 8 bases from J; junction bases left unmatched: 3.